The rows below give T cell receptor beta chains drawn from one sample of a study of T cells in Graves' hyperthyroidism and ophthalmopathy. Each CDR3 protein is one row after TCRdb ran MiXCR on the multiplex PCR reads. The data show approximately 410,000 distinct CDR3 sequences, around 13% seen once. The sequenced material came from blood. These receptor sequences come from a woman younger than 35 with Graves' hyperthyroidism. CDR3s include the opening cysteine and the closing phenylalanine or tryptophan. A D gene is named only where the DNA matches it firmly. Not all rows give a size; the values are once, few, many and, for expanded clones, a class.

D gene: -
V gene: TRBV29-1
J gene: TRBJ2-1
clone size: many
CDR3 DNA: TGCAGCGTTGAACAGACTACGGTGGGTGAGCAGTTCTTC
CDR3 protein: CSVEQTTVGEQFF

D gene: -
V gene: TRBV28
J gene: TRBJ2-3
clone size: many
CDR3 DNA: TGTGCCAGCAGTTTGCCACCCAATACGCAGTATTTT
CDR3 protein: CASSLPPNTQYF

D gene: -
V gene: TRBV6-2/TRBV6-3
J gene: TRBJ2-2
clone size: -
CDR3 DNA: TGTGCCAGCAGCCGCTACTCCGGGGTCGGGGAGCTGTTTTTT
CDR3 protein: CASSRYSGVGELFF

D gene: -
V gene: TRBV25-1
J gene: TRBJ1-2
clone size: -
CDR3 DNA: TGTGCCAGCAGTGCCCCGACTGGGACCAACTATGGCTACACCTTC
CDR3 protein: CASSAPTGTNYGYTF

D gene: TRBD2
V gene: TRBV29-1
J gene: TRBJ2-7
clone size: many
CDR3 DNA: TGCAGCTCCCGGGGGGGTTCTAGGGGATACGAGCAGTACTTC
CDR3 protein: CSSRGGSRGYEQYF

D gene: TRBD2
V gene: TRBV12-3/TRBV12-4
J gene: TRBJ2-1
clone size: many
CDR3 DNA: TGTGCCAGCAGTTTAGTAAGCGGGAGCTCCTACAATGAGCAGTTCTTC
CDR3 protein: CASSLVSGSSYNEQFF

D gene: TRBD2
V gene: TRBV6-1
J gene: TRBJ2-5
clone size: many
CDR3 DNA: TGTGCCAGCAGTTCCCCGGCGCAATTACTAGCGGGAGGAGAGACCCAGTACTTC
CDR3 protein: CASSSPAQLLAGGETQYF

D gene: -
V gene: TRBV27
J gene: TRBJ1-6
clone size: few
CDR3 DNA: TGTGCCAGCAGTTTATCGTCCGAGAGCTCCTATAATTCACCCCTCCACTTT
CDR3 protein: CASSLSSESSYNSPLHF

D gene: -
V gene: TRBV7-6
J gene: TRBJ2-5
clone size: -
CDR3 DNA: TGTGCCAGCAGCTTAGGACCCCGGGGGGCAGGCGAGACCCAGTACTTC
CDR3 protein: CASSLGPRGAGETQYF

D gene: -
V gene: TRBV11-2
J gene: TRBJ2-5
clone size: many
CDR3 DNA: TGTGCCAGCAGCTTAGGGATGTATGGGTACGGGACCCAGTACTTC
CDR3 protein: CASSLGMYGYGTQYF

D gene: -
V gene: TRBV9
J gene: TRBJ2-6
clone size: few
CDR3 DNA: TGTGCCAGCAGCGGTCGCTTGTTGGGGGCCAACGTCCTGACTTTC
CDR3 protein: CASSGRLLGANVLTF

D gene: -
V gene: TRBV11-2
J gene: TRBJ2-5
clone size: many
CDR3 DNA: TGTGCCAGCAGCTTAGAGGTACAAGAGACCCAGTACTTC
CDR3 protein: CASSLEVQETQYF

D gene: TRBD1
V gene: TRBV27
J gene: TRBJ2-1
clone size: many
CDR3 DNA: TGTGCCAGCAGTTCCATACAGGGGGCGAGTAAGAATGAGCAGTTCTTC
CDR3 protein: CASSSIQGASKNEQFF

D gene: -
V gene: TRBV6-9
J gene: TRBJ1-1
clone size: -
CDR3 DNA: TGTGCCAGCAGTTACCCCCACGAGGGAAGGGGGGACACTGAAGCTTTCTTT
CDR3 protein: CASSYPHEGRGDTEAFF

D gene: TRBD2
V gene: TRBV20-1
J gene: TRBJ2-7
clone size: -
CDR3 DNA: TGCAGTGCTAGGAGTGGGACTAGCGGGAGCTCCTACGAGCAGTACTTC
CDR3 protein: CSARSGTSGSSYEQYF

D gene: -
V gene: TRBV28
J gene: TRBJ1-5
clone size: many
CDR3 DNA: TGTGCCAGCAGTTTGGAGAGGGTCAACAATCAGCCCCAGCATTTT
CDR3 protein: CASSLERVNNQPQHF

D gene: TRBD2
V gene: TRBV10-3
J gene: TRBJ2-1
clone size: many
CDR3 DNA: TGTGCCACCACACCCGGGACTAGCTCCAATGAGCAGTTCTTC
CDR3 protein: CATTPGTSSNEQFF

D gene: -
V gene: TRBV20-1
J gene: TRBJ2-1
clone size: few
CDR3 DNA: TGCAGTGCTAGAGATGGGGGCCCACAGAGGGAGGGGGACAATGAGCAGTTCTTC
CDR3 protein: CSARDGGPQREGDNEQFF

D gene: TRBD2
V gene: TRBV28
J gene: TRBJ2-3
clone size: -
CDR3 DNA: TGTGCCAGCAGCGCTCTCGGGACTAGCGGGTTCACAGATACGCAGTATTTT
CDR3 protein: CASSALGTSGFTDTQYF

D gene: -
V gene: TRBV6-1
J gene: TRBJ1-2
clone size: few
CDR3 DNA: TGTGCCAGCAAGTCGGCTGTGGGCGGCTACACCTTC
CDR3 protein: CASKSAVGGYTF

D gene: TRBD2
V gene: TRBV7-3
J gene: TRBJ2-3
clone size: many
CDR3 DNA: TGTGCCAGCAGCTTAACGATCGGCAGCGGGAGAACAGATACGCAGTATTTT
CDR3 protein: CASSLTIGSGRTDTQYF

D gene: TRBD2
V gene: TRBV5-1
J gene: TRBJ2-1
clone size: many
CDR3 DNA: TGTGCCAGCTCACCAGGACTAGCGGGAGTTAATGAGCAGTTCTTC
CDR3 protein: CASSPGLAGVNEQFF

D gene: TRBD1
V gene: TRBV2
J gene: TRBJ1-6
clone size: -
CDR3 DNA: TGTGCCAGCAGTGAAGCCCACCCTGACAGGGCGGATATCAATTCACCCCTCCACTTT
CDR3 protein: CASSEAHPDRADINSPLHF

D gene: -
V gene: TRBV6-2/TRBV6-3
J gene: TRBJ1-2
clone size: many
CDR3 DNA: TGTGCCAGCAGTTACTCGATTACCGTCGGCTACACCTTC
CDR3 protein: CASSYSITVGYTF

D gene: TRBD2
V gene: TRBV12-3/TRBV12-4
J gene: TRBJ2-7
clone size: many
CDR3 DNA: TGTGCCAGCAGCCGCGGGACTACCACCTACGAGCAGTACTTC
CDR3 protein: CASSRGTTTYEQYF

D gene: -
V gene: TRBV19
J gene: TRBJ1-5
clone size: -
CDR3 DNA: TGTGCCAGTAGCGCTGTCGTTAGCAATCAGCCCCAGCATTTT
CDR3 protein: CASSAVVSNQPQHF

D gene: -
V gene: TRBV5-5
J gene: TRBJ1-6
clone size: many
CDR3 DNA: TGTGCCAGCAGCTTGTGGGAATTGGTATCACCCCTCCACTTT
CDR3 protein: CASSLWELVSPLHF